The clone carrying this T cell receptor (beta chain) was observed many times. Its cognate antigen is unknown. The sample belongs to a study of spatial heterogeneity in lung cancer. General study points: Expanded alpha and beta TCR counts within tumors tracked tumor mutation counts.

Time point here: sample taken at primary tumor resection. TCRdb re-analysed the 5' RACE reads in MiXCR, keeping a single row per CDR3 protein. The sample carries about 27,000 distinct CDR3 sequences, around 6.5% recorded once. Germline V gene sequence: CDR1 MGHRA, CDR2 YSYEKL. V was shortened by 4 bases and J by 7 bases, with 16 bases between the two germline ends. The CDR3 runs to 15 residues. This material consisted of lung tumor tissue, taken at surgery. J is TRBJ1-4 and V is TRBV4-1; D is ambiguous. The TCR originated in a male donor with early-stage non-small cell lung cancer. This chain's CDR3 is CASSPTELVREKLFF. The CDR3 region has the DNA TGCGCCAGCAGCCCGACGGAACTTGTACGTGAAAAACTGTTTTTT.